Listed here are 20 T cell receptor beta chains from one sample, sequenced in a study of CD8 T cells in ankylosing spondylitis. TCRdb reprocessed the 5' RACE reads via MiXCR and lists one record per CDR3 protein. The data hold 250,000 or so distinct CDR3 sequences, with 20% to 30% observed a single time. Sequenced input: blood, either unsorted or a sorted T cell fraction (not recorded which). The receptors were sampled from a male donor with ankylosing spondylitis or in good health (not recorded which).

Only a few counts were recorded for this clonotype. The J gene is TRBJ2-3, the V gene TRBV20-1, with TRBD2 identical over 9 bases. Germline V gives CDR1 DFQATT, CDR2 SNEGSKA (reference sequence). This CDR3 is built from 16 residues. Trimming removed 0 bases from V and 2 bases from J; junction bases left unmatched: 6. The CDR3: CSARDLKRGATDTQYF. DNA of the CDR3: TGCAGTGCTAGAGATCTGAAGCGGGGGGCCACAGATACGCAGTATTTT.

Many counts were recorded for this clonotype. CDR3 loop: CSVGSGAQETQYF. In nucleotides, the CDR3 is TGCAGTGTAGGTTCGGGGGCCCAAGAGACCCAGTACTTC. The chain links TRBV20-1 to TRBJ2-5, with D perhaps being TRBD1 or TRBD2 (6 bases each). Trimming cost V 7 bases and J 1 base, with 13 bases left between them. This CDR3 has 13 residues. The germline V gene encodes CDR1 DFQATT and CDR2 SNEGSKA (reference sequence).

In this sample, this clonotype turned up a few times. The J gene is TRBJ2-7, the V gene TRBV6-1; TRBD1 or TRBD2 may be the D gene (5 bases each). The V gene lost 6 bases and the J gene lost 1 base, with 19 bases spanning the gap. The germline gives CDR1 MNHNS, CDR2 SASEGT. The CDR3 is made up of 16 amino acids. The CDR3, as DNA: TGTGCCAGCAGACGCTTAGGGACCCAGATTTCCTACGAGCAGTACTTC. It codes for CASRRLGTQISYEQYF.

This clonotype was seen more than once but under ten times. The chain combines TRBV14 with TRBJ2-1, with 7 bases that match TRBD2. The J segment lost 5 bases and the V segment lost 3 bases, leaving 4 bases of the junction unmatched. This CDR3 comprises 14 residues. The V gene's germline CDR1 is SGHDN and CDR2 FVKESK. CDR3 amino acids: CASSQGGTNNEQFF. CDR3 DNA: TGTGCCAGCAGCCAGGGGGGGACTAACAATGAGCAGTTCTTC.

This clonotype appeared many times. The genes are TRBV25-1 and TRBJ1-1, with a weak D call TRBD1 (6 bases). Germline-derived CDR1 and CDR2 are MGHDK and SYGVNS. The CDR3 loop spans 17 amino acids. V was cut by 4 bases and J by 0 bases, with 18 bases left in between. The CDR3 loop reads CASSGGAGWLMNTEAFF. The DNA of the CDR3 is TGTGCCAGCAGTGGGGGGGCAGGGTGGTTGATGAACACTGAAGCTTTCTTT. Full variable domain (rest looked up from reference TRBV25-1 and TRBJ1-1): EADIYQTPRYLVIGTGKKITLECSQTMGHDKMYWYQQDPGMELHLIHYSYGVNSTEKGDLSSESTVSRIRTEHFPLTLESARPSHTSQYLCASSGGAGWLMNTEAFFGQGTRLTVV.

Many counts were recorded for this clonotype. This chain connects TRBV29-1 to TRBJ2-5; 9 bases line up with TRBD1. Germline loops: CDR1 SQVTM, CDR2 ANQGSEA. The CDR3 is made up of 14 amino acids. Unmatched junction bases numbered 8, after V lost 4 bases and J lost 5 bases. The CDR3 loop is CSVATGGRGETQYF. The CDR3 DNA is TGCAGCGTTGCGACAGGGGGAAGGGGTGAGACCCAGTACTTC.

The chain is built from TRBV15 and TRBJ2-2; D gene uncertain. Trimming took off 1 base at V and 0 bases at J, with 12 bases between the two ends. The CDR3 length is 17 residues. Germline CDR1 reads LNHNV; CDR2 reads YYDKDF (reference sequence). The DNA for the CDR3 is TGTGCCACCAGCAGAGGATCTGGACCCCCGAACACCGGGGAGCTGTTTTTT. Residues: CATSRGSGPPNTGELFF. The whole variable domain, remainder taken from reference TRBV15 and TRBJ2-2, is DAMVIQNPRYQVTQFGKPVTLSCSQTLNHNVMYWYQQKSSQAPKLLFHYYDKDFNNEADTPDNFQSRRPNTSFCFLDIRSPGLGDTAMYLCATSRGSGPPNTGELFFGEGSRLTVL.

This clonotype was recorded a few times. The V and J genes are TRBV15 and TRBJ1-1; D ambiguous. CDR3 length equals 16 residues. Germline values: CDR1 LNHNV, CDR2 YYDKDF (reference sequence). V was pared by 0 bases and J by 1 base, with 12 bases between. The CDR3 region has the DNA TGTGCCACCAGCAGAGATCCCGCGGCTAAGAACACTGAAGCTTTCTTT. This encodes CATSRDPAAKNTEAFF.

In its sample, this clonotype was seen once. A much bigger clone sits one base away, suggesting this may be a read error. The V gene is TRBV20-1, the J gene TRBJ2-1; D remains unclear. The germline CDR1 and CDR2 sequences are DFQATT and SNEGSKA (reference sequence). There are 17 residues in the CDR3. CDR3 in amino acids: CCARDFGPLSSYNEQFF. For the CDR3, the DNA is TGCTGTGCTAGAGATTTCGGACCCCTCAGCTCCTACAATGAGCAGTTCTTC.

The V gene is TRBV18, the J gene TRBJ2-1; the match to TRBD1 covers 8 bases. The germline gives CDR1 KGHSH, CDR2 LQKENI. V was clipped by 0 bases and J by 3 bases; unmatched bases: 4. The CDR3 has 16 residues. The CDR3 loop reads CASSPPKDRDYNEQFF. CDR3 nucleotide sequence: TGTGCCAGCTCACCACCAAAGGACAGGGACTACAATGAGCAGTTCTTC.

The chain is built from TRBV20-1 and TRBJ1-5, with TRBD1 matching 8 bases. The CDR3 runs to 15 residues. Germline CDR1 DFQATT, CDR2 SNEGSKA (reference sequence). V trimming: 2 bases; J trimming: 2 bases; junction bases outside the gene matches: 5. This CDR3 is CSARSTGVRNQPQHF. CDR3 nucleotide sequence: TGCAGTGCTAGATCGACAGGGGTTCGCAATCAGCCCCAGCATTTT.

This clonotype showed up just a few times. The genes are TRBV20-1 and TRBJ1-6, with D possibly matching TRBD1 (6 bases). V lost 0 bases to trimming and J lost 6 bases, with 21 bases between them. CDR1 is DFQATT, CDR2 SNEGSKA, per germline (reference sequence). This CDR3 has 18 amino acids. In nucleotides, the CDR3 is TGCAGTGCTAGAGATTTAGGACAGTCCTTCAGGGGTAATTCACCCCTCCACTTT. It specifies CSARDLGQSFRGNSPLHF.

J is TRBJ2-2 and V is TRBV20-1; D unresolved. Trimming pared 6 bases from V and 0 bases from J, leaving 14 bases between. CDR3 length equals 15 residues. Germline V gene lookup returns CDR1 DFQATT and CDR2 SNEGSKA (reference sequence). The CDR3, as DNA: TGCAGTGCAACCGCCGGCACTCCGAACACCGGGGAGCTGTTTTTT. It translates to CSATAGTPNTGELFF.

The chain carries TRBV2 and TRBJ2-7; D call uncertain. CDR3 size: 14 residues. Deletions cut 2 bases from V and 4 bases from J, with 12 bases between. CDR1 and CDR2 from the germline V gene are SNHLY and FYNNEI. The DNA for the CDR3 is TGTGCCAGCAGTGAACCGCCCGTGGGTTACGAGCAGTACTTC. This sequence encodes CASSEPPVGYEQYF. Combining the CDR3 with reference TRBV2 and TRBJ2-7 gives the whole variable domain EPEVTQTPSHQVTQMGQEVILRCVPISNHLYFYWYRQILGQKVEFLVSFYNNEISEKSEIFDDQFSVERPDGSNFTLKIRSTKLEDSAMYFCASSEPPVGYEQYFGPGTRLTVT.

The chain employs TRBV20-1 and TRBJ2-1, with 8 nucleotides matching TRBD2. The CDR3 runs 16 residues. Trimming cost V 0 bases and J 8 bases; bases outside gene matches: 12. In germline, CDR1 is DFQATT, CDR2 SNEGSKA (reference sequence). The CDR3 nucleotides are TGCAGTGCTAGAGATCGTTTGGCGGGGGGCGGGTATGAGCAGTTCTTC. As protein: CSARDRLAGGGYEQFF.

This rearrangement joins TRBV7-2 to TRBJ2-7; perhaps D is TRBD1 or TRBD2 (6 bases each). CDR3 length equals 12 residues. Germline CDR1 SGHTA, CDR2 FQGNSA. Trimming took off 2 bases at V and 7 bases at J, with 9 bases between the two ends. CDR3 in DNA: TGTGCCAGCAGCTTAAGGGGGGTTGAGCAGTACTTC. Translated: CASSLRGVEQYF.

The V and J genes are TRBV20-1 and TRBJ2-3; D gene uncertain. This CDR3 spans 14 amino acids. In germline, CDR1 is DFQATT, CDR2 SNEGSKA (reference sequence). The ends were cut back, 5 bases at V and 5 bases at J, with 17 bases in the middle. CDR3 DNA sequence: TGCAGTGCTCAAGGCGCCTCCCTGGGAGATACGCAGTATTTT. Translation: CSAQGASLGDTQYF.

This clonotype was seen only a few times. This rearrangement joins TRBV10-3 to TRBJ2-7; TRBD1 or TRBD2 may be the D gene (5 bases each). V shed 4 bases and J shed 2 bases, with 9 bases lying between them. The CDR3 totals 13 residues. The germline gives CDR1 ENHRY, CDR2 SYGVKD. CDR3 loop: CAISGDGTYEQYF. The CDR3 DNA is TGTGCCATCAGTGGGGACGGAACCTACGAGCAGTACTTC.

On this clonotype itself: A much larger clonotype is one base distant, so this may be a read error. This chain joins TRBV20-1 and TRBJ1-2; D is undetermined. This CDR3 is built from 13 residues. Germline CDR1 is DFQATT and CDR2 is SNEGSKA (reference sequence). Here the CDR3 reads CGAPETLGYGYTF. The CDR3 DNA sequence: TGCGGTGCTCCAGAGACACTTGGGTATGGCTACACCTTC.

The genes are TRBV20-1 and TRBJ2-5, with TRBD2 matching 8 bases. V lost 3 bases and J lost 2; bases outside the gene matches: 8. This CDR3 is built from 15 residues. Germline loops: CDR1 DFQATT, CDR2 SNEGSKA (reference sequence). CDR3 amino acids: CSARTGGGGQETQYF. Written as DNA, the CDR3 is TGCAGTGCTAGGACGGGGGGGGGAGGTCAAGAGACCCAGTACTTC.